The rows below give T cell receptor beta chains drawn from one sample of a study of blood T cell repertoires in COVID-19. Generated by immunoSEQ multiplex PCR, the TCRdb table keeps only in-frame clones and is missing some. The sample lists 180,000 or so clones; 89% were seen once. The sequenced material came from PBMCs or T cells enriched from blood (not recorded which). The origin of the receptors is a woman in her late teens or twenties who had recovered from COVID-19. Both conserved end residues are part of each CDR3. Fields, in order: clone size, J gene, V gene, D gene, CDR3 protein, CDR3 DNA. D genes are given only for firm matches. Size is omitted from some rows. Given values are once, few, many or a class for expanded clones.

. TRBJ1-1 TRBV3-1/TRBV3-2 TRBD1 CASGAGQGLNTEAFF TGTGCCAGCGGAGCGGGACAGGGGCTGAACACTGAAGCTTTCTTT
. TRBJ1-1 TRBV2 TRBD1 CASSGQGARVAEAFF TGTGCCAGCAGTGGACAGGGGGCGCGGGTTGCTGAAGCTTTCTTT
. TRBJ1-1 TRBV28 . CATSTGMNTEAFF TGTGCCACCTCCACAGGGATGAACACTGAAGCTTTCTTT
. TRBJ1-5 TRBV6-6 . CASSYSASKEGPQHF TGTGCCAGCAGTTACTCAGCCAGTAAAGAGGGGCCCCAGCATTTT
. TRBJ2-5 TRBV28 TRBD2 CASSSLAGRETQYF TGTGCCAGCAGTTCCTTAGCGGGAAGAGAGACCCAGTACTTC
. TRBJ2-7 TRBV5-1 . CASSLLQGGDEQYF TGCGCCAGCAGCTTGCTCCAGGGCGGTGACGAGCAGTACTTC
. TRBJ1-5 TRBV28 . CASSILQGWDQPQHF TGTGCCAGCAGTATACTACAGGGATGGGATCAGCCCCAGCATTTT
few TRBJ2-5 TRBV5-1 . CASSSGLEGWQETQYF TGCGCCAGCAGCTCGGGACTGGAGGGTTGGCAAGAGACCCAGTACTTC
. TRBJ2-5 TRBV27 TRBD2 CASSFRSGSLYQETQYF TGTGCCAGCAGTTTCCGTAGCGGGAGCCTTTACCAAGAGACCCAGTACTTC
. TRBJ1-1 TRBV28 . CASSLGQVNTEAFF TGTGCCAGCAGTTTAGGGCAGGTGAACACTGAAGCTTTCTTT
. TRBJ1-5 TRBV18 . CASSPGGNQPQHF TGTGCCAGCTCACCGGGGGGAAATCAGCCCCAGCATTTT
. TRBJ1-2 TRBV2 . CASSAITGKRSSGYTF TGTGCCAGCAGTGCCATTACAGGGAAACGATCGTCGGGCTACACCTTC
. TRBJ2-7 TRBV25-1 TRBD2 CASSPGLAGGPYYEQYF TGTGCCAGCAGTCCGGGACTAGCGGGAGGGCCTTATTACGAGCAGTACTTC
. TRBJ1-2 TRBV7-8 . CASSLVGRGSQNYGYTF TGTGCCAGCAGCTTAGTGGGGCGGGGGTCACAAAACTATGGCTACACCTTC
. TRBJ2-1 TRBV18 . CASSPMVGQGTNEQFF TGTGCCAGCTCACCAATGGTTGGGCAGGGGACCAATGAGCAGTTCTTC
. TRBJ2-1 TRBV5-4 TRBD1 CASRPGTGSYNEQFF TGTGCCAGCAGACCGGGGACAGGGTCCTACAATGAGCAGTTCTTC
. TRBJ2-1 TRBV7-2 TRBD2 CACSGSHNEQFF TGTGCCTGTAGCGGGAGCCACAATGAGCAGTTCTTC
. TRBJ2-5 TRBV6-2/TRBV6-3 . CASSYGGGGVETQYF TGTGCCAGCAGTTACGGAGGGGGAGGGGTAGAGACCCAGTACTTC
. TRBJ1-5 TRBV3-1/TRBV3-2 TRBD1 CASSLGDRGSNQPQHF TGTGCCAGCAGCCTTGGGGACAGGGGAAGCAATCAGCCCCAGCATTTT
once TRBJ1-2 TRBV7-2 TRBD1 CASSFPGGIGYGYTF TGTGCCAGCAGCTTCCCAGGGGGCATAGGCTATGGCTACACCTTC
. TRBJ2-3 TRBV4-2 TRBD2 CASSHPSGKVMGTDTQYF TGTGCCAGCAGCCATCCTAGCGGGAAAGTTATGGGGACAGATACGCAGTATTTT
. TRBJ1-3 TRBV6-1 . CASSERGTGNTIYF TGTGCCAGCAGTGAAAGGGGAACTGGAAACACCATATATTTT
. TRBJ2-1 TRBV24-1 TRBD2 CATSDLAGEWDEQFF TGTGCCACCAGTGACCTAGCGGGAGAGTGGGATGAGCAGTTCTTC
. TRBJ2-2 TRBV5-1 TRBD2 CASSLEGGPTGELFF TGCGCCAGCAGCCTCGAGGGAGGGCCGACCGGGGAGCTGTTTTTT